This T cell receptor (beta chain) stems from a study of cytomegalovirus exposure and HLA in healthy donors. The study ran its PCR with 60 Vbeta and 13 Jbeta primers. The method was immunoSEQ multiplex PCR; TCRdb's version includes in-frame clones alone and lacks a portion of them. The sample holds some 120,000 clones; more than 9% are singletons and the top ten take roughly 4.6%. This clone appeared many times. The germline V gene has CDR1 GTSNPN and CDR2 SVGIG (reference sequence). The J segment lost 7 bases and the V segment lost 1 base, leaving 5 bases of the junction unmatched. The CDR3 runs to 13 residues.

Material for sequencing was PBMCs. The chain recombines TRBV30 with TRBJ1-1; 8 bases are a match to TRBD1. The receptor's source is a woman between 18 and 30 years old in good health and CMV-seropositive. CDR3 sequence: CAWSAGGWGEAFF. The CDR3 coding sequence is TGTGCCTGGAGTGCAGGGGGCTGGGGTGAAGCTTTCTTT.